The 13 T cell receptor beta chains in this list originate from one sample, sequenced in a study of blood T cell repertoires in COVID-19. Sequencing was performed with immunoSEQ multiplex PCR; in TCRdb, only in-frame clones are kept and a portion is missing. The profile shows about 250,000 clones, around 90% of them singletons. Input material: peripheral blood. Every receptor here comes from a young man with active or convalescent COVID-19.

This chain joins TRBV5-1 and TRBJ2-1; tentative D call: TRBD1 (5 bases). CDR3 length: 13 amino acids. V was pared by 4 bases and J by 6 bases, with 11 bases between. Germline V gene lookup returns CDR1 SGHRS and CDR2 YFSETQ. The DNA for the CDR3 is TGCGCCAGCAGCGTTATGGGGCTCAATGAGCAGTTCTTC. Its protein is CASSVMGLNEQFF.

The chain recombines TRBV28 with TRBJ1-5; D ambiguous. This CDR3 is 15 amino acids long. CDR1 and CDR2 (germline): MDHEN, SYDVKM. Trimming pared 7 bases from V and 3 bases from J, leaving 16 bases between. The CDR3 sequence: CASTWMGSLNQPQHF. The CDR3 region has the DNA TGTGCCAGCACCTGGATGGGCTCTCTCAATCAGCCCCAGCATTTT.

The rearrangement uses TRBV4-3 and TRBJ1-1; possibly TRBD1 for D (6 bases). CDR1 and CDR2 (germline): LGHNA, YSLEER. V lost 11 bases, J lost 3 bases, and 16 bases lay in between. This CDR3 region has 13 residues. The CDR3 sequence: CASQGYSDTEAFF. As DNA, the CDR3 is TGCGCCTCCCAGGGGTACTCAGACACTGAAGCTTTCTTT.

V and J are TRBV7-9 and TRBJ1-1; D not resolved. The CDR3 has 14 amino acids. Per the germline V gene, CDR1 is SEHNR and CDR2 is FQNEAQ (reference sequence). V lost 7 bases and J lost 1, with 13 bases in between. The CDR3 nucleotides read TGTGCCAGCACCCCAGTGTCTCCGAACACTGAAGCTTTCTTT. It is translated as CASTPVSPNTEAFF.

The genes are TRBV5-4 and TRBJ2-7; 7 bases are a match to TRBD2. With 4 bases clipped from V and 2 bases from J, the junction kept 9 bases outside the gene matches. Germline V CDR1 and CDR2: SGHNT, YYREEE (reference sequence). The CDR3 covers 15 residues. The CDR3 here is CASSLAPSGTYEQYF. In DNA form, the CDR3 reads TGTGCCAGCAGCCTGGCCCCTAGCGGTACCTACGAGCAGTACTTC.

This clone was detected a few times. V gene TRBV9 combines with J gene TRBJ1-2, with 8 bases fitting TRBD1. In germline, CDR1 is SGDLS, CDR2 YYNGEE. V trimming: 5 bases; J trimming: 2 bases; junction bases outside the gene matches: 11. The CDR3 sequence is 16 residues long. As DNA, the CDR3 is TGTGCCAGCAGGGACGACAGGGGTCGATACAACTATGGCTACACCTTC. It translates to CASRDDRGRYNYGYTF.

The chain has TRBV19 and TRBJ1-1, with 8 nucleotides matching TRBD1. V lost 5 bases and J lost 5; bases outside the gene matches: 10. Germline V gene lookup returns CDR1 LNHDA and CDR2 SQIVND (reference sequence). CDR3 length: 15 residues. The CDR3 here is CASSLNGQGRTEAFF. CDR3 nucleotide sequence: TGTGCCAGTAGTCTCAATGGACAGGGAAGGACTGAAGCTTTCTTT.

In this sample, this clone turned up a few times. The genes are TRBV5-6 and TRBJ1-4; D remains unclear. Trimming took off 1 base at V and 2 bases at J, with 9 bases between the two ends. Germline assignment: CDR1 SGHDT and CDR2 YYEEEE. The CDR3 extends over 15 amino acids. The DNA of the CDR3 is TGTGCCAGCAGCTTGAAGTTGAGCACTAATGAAAAACTGTTTTTT. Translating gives CASSLKLSTNEKLFF.

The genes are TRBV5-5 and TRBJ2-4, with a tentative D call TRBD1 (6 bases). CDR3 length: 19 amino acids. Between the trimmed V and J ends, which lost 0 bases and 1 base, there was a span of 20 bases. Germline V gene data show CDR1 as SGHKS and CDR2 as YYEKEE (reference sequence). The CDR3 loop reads CASSLAPGTFESAKNIQYF. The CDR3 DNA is TGTGCCAGCAGCTTGGCCCCCGGGACATTCGAATCGGCCAAAAACATTCAGTACTTC.

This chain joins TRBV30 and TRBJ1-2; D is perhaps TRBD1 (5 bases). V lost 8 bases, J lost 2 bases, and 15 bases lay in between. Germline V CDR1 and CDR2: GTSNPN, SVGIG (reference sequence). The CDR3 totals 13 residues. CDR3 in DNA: TGTGCCACAGCACTTGGGGGGAACTATGGCTACACCTTC. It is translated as CATALGGNYGYTF. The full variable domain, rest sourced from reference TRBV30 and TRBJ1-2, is SQTIHQWPATLVQPVGSPLSLECTVEGTSNPNLYWYRQAAGRGLQLLFYSVGIGQISSEVPQNLSASRPQDRQFILSSKKLLLSDSGFYLCATALGGNYGYTFGSGTRLTVV.

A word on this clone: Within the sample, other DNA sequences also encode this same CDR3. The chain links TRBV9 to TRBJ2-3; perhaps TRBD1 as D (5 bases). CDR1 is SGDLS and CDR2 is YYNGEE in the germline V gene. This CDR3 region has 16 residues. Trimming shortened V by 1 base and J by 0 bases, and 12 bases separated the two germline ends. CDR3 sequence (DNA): TGTGCCAGCAGCGTATTTGGTGGGGCTAGCACAGATACGCAGTATTTT. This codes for CASSVFGGASTDTQYF.

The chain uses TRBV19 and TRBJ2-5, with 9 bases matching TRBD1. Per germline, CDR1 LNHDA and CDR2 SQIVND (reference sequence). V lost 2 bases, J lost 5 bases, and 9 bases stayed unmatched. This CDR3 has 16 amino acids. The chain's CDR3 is CASSIRGTGTIETQYF. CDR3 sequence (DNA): TGTGCCAGTAGTATAAGGGGGACAGGGACAATCGAGACCCAGTACTTC.

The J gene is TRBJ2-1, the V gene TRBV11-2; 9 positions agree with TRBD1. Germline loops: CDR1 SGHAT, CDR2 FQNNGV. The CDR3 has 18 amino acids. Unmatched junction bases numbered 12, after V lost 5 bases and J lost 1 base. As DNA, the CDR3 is TGTGCCAGCAGCACACTCTTTCCCGGGACAGGGTCCTACAATGAGCAGTTCTTC. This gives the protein CASSTLFPGTGSYNEQFF.